These 16 T cell receptor beta chains were sequenced from one sample in a study of blood T cell repertoires in COVID-19. Libraries were prepared by immunoSEQ multiplex PCR; TCRdb keeps only in-frame clonotypes and omits some of them. Counted here are 30,000 to 40,000 clones, around 70% occurring once; the ten biggest clones make up roughly a tenth. The sample comprised peripheral blood. The origin of the receptors is a man aged 70 or older with COVID-19, enrolled during active disease.

The chain joins TRBV23-1 to TRBJ1-5; weak D call: TRBD1 (5 bases). TRBV23-1 is annotated as an ORF whose role is uncertain. The CDR3 consists of 16 residues. Trimming cost V 4 bases and J 2 bases, with 15 bases left between them. CDR3 in amino acids: CASSPVRGSGNQPQHF. The CDR3 bases are TGCGCCAGCAGTCCGGTTCGGGGGTCTGGCAATCAGCCCCAGCATTTT.

V usage is TRBV7-2 and J usage is TRBJ1-5; 10 nucleotides align to TRBD1. The germline V gene has CDR1 SGHTA and CDR2 FQGNSA. J lost 7 bases, V lost 5 bases, and 11 bases had no gene match. CDR3 length equals 16 residues. DNA for the CDR3: TGTGCCAGCAGCCTTGGGACAGGGGTAAGAGGGCAGCCCCAGCATTTT. Translation gives CASSLGTGVRGQPQHF.

This clone was picked up a small number of times. The rearrangement joins TRBV2 to TRBJ2-1, with D tentatively TRBD1 (5 bases). With 7 bases removed from V and 5 bases from J, the gap between germline ends came to 18 bases. The CDR3 covers 15 residues. Germline V CDR1 and CDR2: SNHLY, FYNNEI. The CDR3, as DNA: TGTGCCAGCAAGGTTCAGGGCAGGGTCGACAATGAGCAGTTCTTC. Translated: CASKVQGRVDNEQFF. Full variable domain (missing parts from reference TRBV2 and TRBJ2-1): EPEVTQTPSHQVTQMGQEVILRCVPISNHLYFYWYRQILGQKVEFLVSFYNNEISEKSEIFDDQFSVERPDGSNFTLKIRSTKLEDSAMYFCASKVQGRVDNEQFFGPGTRLTVL.

The V call is TRBV20-1, the J call TRBJ1-3; D call uncertain. Trimming left V 3 bases short and J 4 bases short, with 10 bases between. The CDR3 spans 13 residues. Germline CDR1 DFQATT, CDR2 SNEGSKA (reference sequence). The CDR3 is CSASSGSGNTIYF. In DNA form, the CDR3 reads TGCAGTGCTAGTTCCGGGTCCGGAAACACCATATATTTT.

The chain joins TRBV12-5 to TRBJ2-3, with D possibly being TRBD2 (5 bases). The CDR3 runs to 13 residues. V was trimmed by 7 bases and J by 1 base, leaving 9 bases between them. CDR1 and CDR2 from the germline V gene are LGHNT and FRNRAP. The CDR3 loop reads CASVFSGTDTQYF. In DNA form, the CDR3 reads TGTGCTAGTGTATTTAGCGGCACAGATACGCAGTATTTT.

V gene TRBV19 combines with J gene TRBJ2-1, with a weak D call TRBD1 (6 bases). V lost 2 bases and J 4 bases, leaving 15 bases between the germline ends. Germline V gene lookup returns CDR1 LNHDA and CDR2 SQIVND (reference sequence). The CDR3 runs 16 residues. DNA of the CDR3: TGTGCCAGTAGTATAATAGGGGGTTTCAATTACAATGAGCAGTTCTTC. Translation: CASSIIGGFNYNEQFF.

This clone has more than one count but fewer than ten. This sequence joins TRBV29-1 and TRBJ1-2; 8 bases map to TRBD1. J gave up 3 bases and V 4 bases, and 10 bases lay outside the gene matches. Per germline, CDR1 SQVTM and CDR2 ANQGSEA. The CDR3 has 15 residues. The CDR3 bases are TGCAGCGTTGCCCCACAGGGGGATAAGGACTATGGCTACACCTTC. It is translated as CSVAPQGDKDYGYTF.

This sequence joins TRBV11-1 and TRBJ2-6; D not resolved. The V gene's germline CDR1 is SGHAT and CDR2 FQDESV (reference sequence). This CDR3 contains 15 residues. Trimming left V 3 bases short and J 3 bases short, with 9 bases between. The DNA of the CDR3 is TGTGCCAGCAGCTTCGACCAGGTTGGGGCCAACGTCCTGACTTTC. This translates into CASSFDQVGANVLTF.

This clone appeared many times. This chain links TRBV5-1 with TRBJ2-2; 12 bases fit TRBD1. CDR1 is SGHRS, CDR2 YFSETQ, per germline. CDR3 length: 16 amino acids. V shed 4 bases, J shed 5 bases, and the junction held 6 bases outside the gene matches. CDR3 bases: TGCGCCAGCAGCCCCGGGACAGGGGGCTGGACCGGGGAGCTGTTTTTT. Its protein product is CASSPGTGGWTGELFF.

The chain recombines TRBV4-2 with TRBJ1-2; 9 bases fit TRBD1. The CDR3 sequence is 15 residues long. After removal of 1 base from V and 2 bases from J, the junction contained 2 bases not matched to a gene. The germline gives CDR1 LGHNA, CDR2 YNFKEQ. CDR3 nucleotide sequence: TGTGCCAGCAGCCAAGGACAGGGGGACAACTATGGCTACACCTTC. It codes for CASSQGQGDNYGYTF.

The genes are TRBV5-6 and TRBJ2-5, with D maybe TRBD2 (6 bases). There are 16 residues in the CDR3. The germline V gene encodes CDR1 SGHDT and CDR2 YYEEEE. V lost 4 bases, J lost 1 base, and 17 bases lay in between. CDR3 sequence (DNA): TGTGCCAGCAGCCTACCGGGAGCAGGGACCCAAGAGACCCAGTACTTC. Residues: CASSLPGAGTQETQYF.

V usage is TRBV2 and J usage is TRBJ1-6; perhaps TRBD1 as D (6 bases). V lost 7 bases and J lost 8, with 12 bases in between. Germline lookup yields CDR1 SNHLY and CDR2 FYNNEI. This CDR3 region has 13 residues. This CDR3 reads CASTQGTYSPLHF. For the CDR3, the DNA is TGTGCCAGCACACAGGGAACTTATTCACCCCTCCACTTT.

CDR3 sequence: CARPKRTSGRARTGELFF. The CDR3 DNA reads TGCGCCAGACCGAAGCGGACTAGCGGGAGGGCCAGGACCGGGGAGCTGTTTTTT. This rearrangement joins TRBV4-1 to TRBJ2-2; TRBD2 matches 15 bases. This CDR3 comprises 18 residues. With V trimmed by 9 bases and J by 5 bases, 13 bases remained unmatched. CDR1 is MGHRA, CDR2 YSYEKL, per germline.

The chain recombines TRBV28 with TRBJ1-2; the match to TRBD1 covers 9 bases. CDR1 is MDHEN and CDR2 is SYDVKM in the germline V gene. The CDR3 totals 15 residues. V gave up 7 bases and J gave up 0 bases; unmatched junction bases: 6. CDR3 coding DNA: TGTGCCAGCATCTTGGACAGGGGACCTAACTATGGCTACACCTTC. Translated: CASILDRGPNYGYTF.

The chain employs TRBV3-1 (or the pseudogene TRBV3-2) and TRBJ1-1, with 7 nucleotides matching TRBD1. CDR1 and CDR2 (germline): LGHDT, YNNKEL (reference sequence). With 4 bases clipped from V and 2 bases from J, the junction kept 7 bases outside the gene matches. This CDR3 comprises 15 residues. The CDR3 spells CASSRGGRINTEAFF. CDR3 in DNA: TGTGCCAGCAGCCGAGGGGGCCGAATAAACACTGAAGCTTTCTTT.

This chain connects TRBV11-3 to TRBJ2-2; D is unresolved. Trimming removed 6 bases at V and 7 bases at J, with 9 bases between. Germline CDR1 SGHNT, CDR2 YENEEA. CDR3 size: 12 residues. The CDR3 reads CASSGVVGELFF. CDR3 DNA sequence: TGTGCCAGCAGTGGAGTCGTCGGGGAGCTGTTTTTT.